Listed below are T cell receptor beta chains from one sample, sequenced in a study of T-cell reconstitution after alpha-beta-depleted transplantation in children. MiXCR was run by TCRdb on the PCR reads, yielding one entry per CDR3 protein. The sample records hundreds of thousands of distinct CDR3 sequences, approximately 16% being singletons. The specimen comprised PBMCs from the stem cell graft donor, sampled from the stem cell graft. The receptor set was obtained from a human donor who donated a stem cell graft to a child with acute lymphoblastic leukemia. CDR3s include the opening cysteine and the closing phenylalanine or tryptophan. The order of the fields is V gene, clone size, CDR3 protein. Expanded clones get a size class; other rows say once, few or many, or leave the size out.

>TRBV7-9|NA
CASSFQGETEAFF
>TRBV6-5|NA
CASSYTSGSHEQYF
>TRBV5-1|few
CASSFDAYEQYF
>TRBV12-3/TRBV12-4|few
CASTNNAAGADTQYF
>TRBV3-1|many
CASSQDGGDGGAEAFF
>TRBV5-1|few
CASSLEARASPLHF
>TRBV15|NA
CATSPGANTGELFF
>TRBV5-1|NA
CASRSAGGGIDTQYF
>TRBV4-1|few
CASSRGAHYGYTF
>TRBV7-9|few
CASSLSPTEAFF
>TRBV4-2|many
CASSQGIAGVNTGELFF
>TRBV27|NA
CASSSAFGTGMDGANVLTF
>TRBV24-1|NA
CATSERGPLRKNIQYF
>TRBV30|NA
CAWSVGQGTYEQYF
>TRBV11-2|NA
CASSSTSRGFGGELFF
>TRBV29-1|NA
CSVEGLAVHNEQFF
>TRBV11-1|NA
CASSFLEGQRLHSGANVLTF